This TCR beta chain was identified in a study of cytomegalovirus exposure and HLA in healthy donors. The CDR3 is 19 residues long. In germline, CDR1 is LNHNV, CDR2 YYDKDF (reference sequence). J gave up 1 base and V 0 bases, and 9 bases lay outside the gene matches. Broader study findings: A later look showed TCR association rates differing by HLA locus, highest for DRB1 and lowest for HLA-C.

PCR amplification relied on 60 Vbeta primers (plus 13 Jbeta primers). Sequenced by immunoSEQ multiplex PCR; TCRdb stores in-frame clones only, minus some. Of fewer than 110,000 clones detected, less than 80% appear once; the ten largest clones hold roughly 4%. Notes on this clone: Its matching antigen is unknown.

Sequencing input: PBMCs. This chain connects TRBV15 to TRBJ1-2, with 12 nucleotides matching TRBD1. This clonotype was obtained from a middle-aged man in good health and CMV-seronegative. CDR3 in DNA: TGTGCCACCAGCAGAGATGAGGTGGGACAGGGGGCGGGTAACTATGGCTACACCTTC. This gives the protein CATSRDEVGQGAGNYGYTF. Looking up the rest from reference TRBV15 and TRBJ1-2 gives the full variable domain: DAMVIQNPRYQVTQFGKPVTLSCSQTLNHNVMYWYQQKSSQAPKLLFHYYDKDFNNEADTPDNFQSRRPNTSFCFLDIRSPGLGDTAMYLCATSRDEVGQGAGNYGYTFGSGTRLTVV.